This entry features one T cell receptor (beta chain) sequence. Only in-frame clones appear in the TCRdb table, and some are missing; sequencing was by immunoSEQ multiplex PCR. The sample holds 35,000 or so clones; roughly 90% are singletons and the top ten take 9% to 13%. This record comes from a study of blood T cell repertoires in COVID-19. The V segment lost 4 bases and the J segment 12 bases; nucleotides outside the gene matches: 6. This CDR3 is 13 amino acids long. Germline CDR1 and CDR2: SGHRS and YFSETQ. Sequenced input: peripheral blood. The TCR sequence derives from a man between 65 and 85 years old with acute or convalescent COVID-19. The rearrangement uses TRBV5-1 and TRBJ1-4; 10 bases match TRBD1. This chain's CDR3 is CASSATGGEQLFF. In DNA, the CDR3 is TGCGCCAGCAGCGCGACAGGGGGCGAGCAACTGTTTTTT.